Presented here are 10 T cell receptor beta chains from one specimen sequenced in a study of CD4 T cells in relation to SARS-CoV-2 and coronaviruses. Before the COVID-19 pandemic, during about 2011-2019, CD4+ T cells were taken from unexposed donors. CD4+ T cells were isolated from the cells after nine to eleven days of culture. These receptors' targets are unknown. Using immunoSEQ multiplex PCR, the repertoire was profiled, and TCRdb retains in-frame clones only, with some absent. Among 27,000 or so clones listed, over 60% were seen once. Source material: CD4+ T cells from PBMCs, cultured in vitro. These receptors came from a human donor in good health.

J is TRBJ2-7 and V is TRBV10-3; D might be TRBD1 or TRBD2, each matching 5 bases. V gave up 4 bases and J gave up 5 bases, with 12 bases separating them. The length of the CDR3 is 13 residues. Per the germline V gene, CDR1 is ENHRY and CDR2 is SYGVKD. The CDR3 DNA is TGTGCCATCAGTGTACAGGAGGTTGACGAGCAGTACTTC. It translates to CAISVQEVDEQYF.

This clone was observed a few times. The V and J genes are TRBV13 and TRBJ2-7, with 8 nucleotides matching TRBD1. CDR3 length equals 14 residues. Looked up from germline, CDR1 is PRHDT and CDR2 is FYEKMQ (reference sequence). The ends lost 6 bases at V and 4 bases at J; junction bases unmatched: 8. The CDR3, as DNA: TGTGCCAGCAGAGACAACAGGGGGGCGTACGAGCAGTACTTC. Amino acids: CASRDNRGAYEQYF.

The chain employs TRBV19 and TRBJ2-3; D ambiguous. CDR1 is LNHDA, CDR2 SQIVND, per germline (reference sequence). The CDR3 is 13 amino acids. The V and J ends lost 5 bases and 2 bases respectively, with 8 bases between them. In DNA, the CDR3 is TGTGCCAGTAGTTATCCAGCCACAGATACGCAGTATTTT. Its protein product is CASSYPATDTQYF.

The DNA of the CDR3 is TGTGCCAGCAGTCAGGGACACCCAGGGGGACAAGAGACCCAGTACTTC. Amino acids: CASSQGHPGGQETQYF. The chain employs TRBV2 and TRBJ2-5; TRBD1 matches 7 bases. This CDR3 has 16 amino acids. Trimming took 5 bases from V and 2 from J; bases not matched to a gene: 11. Per the germline V gene, CDR1 is SNHLY and CDR2 is FYNNEI.

This chain links TRBV12-3 or TRBV12-4 with TRBJ2-7, with a possible D match to TRBD2 (6 bases). V gave up 3 bases and J gave up 1 base, with 7 bases separating them. This CDR3 has 13 amino acids. The CDR3 nucleotides are TGTGCCAGCAGTTTGGAGGGTTCCTACGAGCAGTACTTC. Protein product: CASSLEGSYEQYF.

This clone was counted only a few times. The rearrangement links TRBV7-2 to TRBJ1-1; D is uncertain. Trimming pared 4 bases from V and 6 bases from J, leaving 15 bases between. Germline V CDR1 and CDR2: SGHTA, FQGNSA. CDR3 length: 14 residues. The CDR3 region is CASSSSPTGAEAFF. CDR3 nucleotide sequence: TGTGCCAGCAGCTCGTCCCCGACGGGCGCTGAAGCTTTCTTT. Looking up the rest from reference TRBV7-2 and TRBJ1-1 gives the full variable domain: GAGVSQSPSNKVTEKGKDVELRCDPISGHTALYWYRQSLGQGLEFLIYFQGNSAPDKSGLPSDRFSAERTGGSVSTLTIQRTQQEDSAVYLCASSSSPTGAEAFFGQGTRLTVV.

The V gene is TRBV9, the J gene TRBJ2-3, with D perhaps matching TRBD1 (6 bases). Germline lookup yields CDR1 SGDLS and CDR2 YYNGEE. The CDR3 sequence is 14 residues long. The V and J ends lost 4 bases and 2 bases respectively, with 11 bases between them. The CDR3 DNA is TGTGCCAGCAGCCTAACAGGGAACACAGATACGCAGTATTTT. This encodes CASSLTGNTDTQYF.

The CDR3 region has the DNA TGTGCCAGCAGTTACCCGGGCGATCGCAATCAGCCCCAGCATTTT. This encodes CASSYPGDRNQPQHF. This rearrangement joins TRBV6-2 or TRBV6-3 to TRBJ1-5; D ambiguous. This CDR3 has 15 amino acids. The germline V gene has CDR1 MNHEY and CDR2 SVGEGT. V was shortened by 2 bases and J by 2 bases, with 10 bases between the two germline ends.

The chain uses TRBV5-1 and TRBJ2-2; D ambiguous. Trimming cost V 0 bases and J 1 base, with 4 bases left between them. Looked up from germline, CDR1 is SGHRS and CDR2 is YFSETQ. There are 14 residues in the CDR3. CDR3: CASSLDQNTGELFF. In nucleotides, the CDR3 is TGCGCCAGCAGCTTGGACCAGAACACCGGGGAGCTGTTTTTT.

This clone was counted only a few times. This sequence joins TRBV15 and TRBJ1-4; D is uncertain. The V end was cut by 0 bases, the J end by 5 bases, with 7 bases between. The CDR3 is made up of 14 amino acids. CDR1 LNHNV and CDR2 YYDKDF come from the germline V gene (reference sequence). The CDR3 sequence is CATSREGRNEKLFF. For the CDR3, the DNA is TGTGCCACCAGCAGAGAAGGGAGAAATGAAAAACTGTTTTTT.